A single sample gave rise to the 9 T cell receptor beta chains below, sequenced in a study of control samples from healthy donors and cancer patients (dated by TCRdb to the early 2020s). Library prep was done by the immunoSEQ multiplex PCR assay. Not all clones reach the TCRdb copy of this immuneACCESS table, which keeps in-frame sequences only. Checked studies attribute under half of the gap to unresolved V genes and leave the rest unexplained. This sample comprises 95,000 to 130,000 clones, 75% to 90% of them detected only once. Approximately 1.1% of the sample goes to the ten largest clones. Sequenced input: PBMCs. The receptors come from a woman aged 45-59 years with colorectal cancer.

This chain connects TRBV9 to TRBJ2-3; 8 bases align to TRBD1. V was pared by 3 bases and J by 1 base, with 4 bases of the junction left unmatched. This CDR3 is built from 15 residues. Germline V gives CDR1 SGDLS, CDR2 YYNGEE. The CDR3 nucleotides are TGTGCCAGCAGCGAAACAGGGGGAGGCACAGATACGCAGTATTTT. It codes for CASSETGGGTDTQYF.

The chain is built from TRBV3-1 (or the pseudogene TRBV3-2) and TRBJ1-6; D uncertain. V was shortened by 4 bases and J by 10 bases, with 14 bases between the two germline ends. Germline V gene sequence: CDR1 LGHDT, CDR2 YNNKEL (reference sequence). The CDR3 sequence is 14 residues long. CDR3 DNA: TGTGCCAGCAGCCGGGAAGGGCTCTACTCACCCCTCCACTTT. Translated, it gives CASSREGLYSPLHF.

This clone appeared once. Its ends do not fully match the called genes, so a read error is possible. The chain is built from TRBV7-7 and TRBJ2-5; TRBD2 aligns across 12 bases. The CDR3 has 15 amino acids. Germline V gene lookup returns CDR1 SSHAT and CDR2 FNYEAQ (reference sequence). The CDR3 region is CASSWTSGAQETQYF. CDR3 sequence (DNA): TGTGCTAGCAGCTGGACTAGCGGGGCCCAAGAGACCCAGTACTTC.

V usage is TRBV27 and J usage is TRBJ2-7; 8 bases fit TRBD1. V lost 5 bases, J lost 3 bases, and 12 bases stayed unmatched. Looked up from germline, CDR1 is MNHEY and CDR2 is SMNVEV (reference sequence). The CDR3 is 16 residues long. This CDR3 reads CASSLQPGQVSYEQYF. The CDR3 DNA reads as TGTGCCAGCAGTCTCCAACCGGGACAGGTGAGCTACGAGCAGTACTTC.

The chain has TRBV25-1 and TRBJ2-5; 10 bases agree with TRBD1. The germline gives CDR1 MGHDK, CDR2 SYGVNS. The CDR3 spans 18 residues. The J segment lost 2 bases and the V segment lost 0 bases, leaving 9 bases of the junction unmatched. CDR3 sequence (DNA): TGTGCCAGCAGTGAATATGGCCGTTGGGACAGGGGTCAAGAGACCCAGTACTTC. This gives the protein CASSEYGRWDRGQETQYF.

Comments on this clone: Within the sample, other DNA sequences also encode this same CDR3. The rearrangement joins TRBV2 to TRBJ1-1; TRBD1 is a possible D gene (5 bases). CDR1 and CDR2 from the germline V gene are SNHLY and FYNNEI. The CDR3 extends over 13 amino acids. Between the trimmed V and J ends, which lost 8 bases and 2 bases, there was a span of 12 bases. The CDR3 here is CASQRQRNTEAFF. CDR3 sequence (DNA): TGTGCCAGCCAGAGACAGAGAAACACTGAAGCTTTCTTT.

The sample holds one count of this clone. The gene calls are TRBV19 and TRBJ2-3; no firm D call. The CDR3 loop spans 12 amino acids. Trimming pared 0 bases from V and 10 bases from J, leaving 8 bases between. Germline V lookup: CDR1 LNHDA, CDR2 SQIVND (reference sequence). The CDR3 DNA reads as TGTGCCAGTAGTATAGACCGCGATTCGCAGTATTTT. It encodes CASSIDRDSQYF.

The rearrangement joins TRBV14 to TRBJ2-1; TRBD2 matches at 10 bases. V shed 1 base and J 10 bases; nucleotides not matched to a gene: 10. Germline-derived CDR1 and CDR2 are SGHDN and FVKESK. The CDR3 has 16 residues. The CDR3 protein is CASSQVGGTSAREQFF. CDR3 in DNA: TGTGCCAGCAGCCAAGTAGGGGGGACTAGCGCGCGAGAGCAGTTCTTC.

This rearrangement joins TRBV5-6 to TRBJ2-3; no reliable D call. Trimming removed 3 bases at V and 0 bases at J, with 11 bases between. Per the germline V gene, CDR1 is SGHDT and CDR2 is YYEEEE. The CDR3 has 15 amino acids. The CDR3 spells CASSYSLTSTDTQYF. The CDR3, as DNA: TGTGCCAGCAGCTACAGTTTAACTAGCACAGATACGCAGTATTTT.